This TCR beta chain was recorded in a study of shared clonotypes between healthy human individuals. CD45RO-negative, CCR7-selected cells formed the naive CD8 fraction, which excluded terminally differentiated effector memory CD45RA+ cells. The CDR3 has 13 amino acids. Germline CDR1 reads SQVTM; CDR2 reads ANQGSEA. J was trimmed by 0 bases and V by 6 bases; bases with no gene match: 5. Original processing notes: Because ImmunoSEQ provided only junction sequences with no quality scores, the filtering differed. Generated by immunoSEQ multiplex PCR, the TCRdb table keeps only in-frame clones and is missing some. The V and J calls and clone size come from that table; D and trimming were worked out from the DNA. The sample has under 850,000 clones; almost 95% are singletons.

The chain recombines TRBV29-1 with TRBJ2-7; 7 nucleotides line up with TRBD1. This clonotype was obtained from a man in his thirties or forties in good health. The sequenced sample was naive CD8+ T cells sorted from blood. The CDR3, as DNA: TGCAGCGTCTGGACAGGCCTCTCCTACGAGCAGTACTTC. Amino acid sequence: CSVWTGLSYEQYF.